This entry concerns a single TCR beta chain. This record comes from a study of cytomegalovirus exposure and HLA in healthy donors. The germline V gene has CDR1 LNHDA and CDR2 SQIVND (reference sequence). After removal of 6 bases from V and 3 bases from J, the junction contained 9 bases not matched to a gene. This CDR3 has 16 amino acids. Use of 60 Vbeta and 13 Jbeta primers characterized the PCR. The method was immunoSEQ multiplex PCR; TCRdb's version includes in-frame clones alone and lacks a portion of them. Here the sample table reports about 150,000 clones. The sample taken for sequencing was PBMCs. The chain couples TRBV19 to TRBJ2-1; the match to TRBD2 covers 9 bases. The clonotype originates from a woman in her forties or fifties in good health and CMV-seronegative. The CDR3 is CASSLGGRAGYNEQFF. Here the CDR3 DNA reads TGTGCCAGTAGCTTGGGCGGGAGGGCCGGCTACAATGAGCAGTTCTTC.